This record covers a single TCR beta chain. This clone was recorded once. Its antigen remains unidentified. No base quality information exists; no much larger clone differs at one position. The sample comes from a study of blood T cell repertoires in COVID-19 (TCRdb year 2020). The study in broad terms: Recovered participants in ImmuneRACE Cohort 3 were defined as having two consecutive negative NP/OP PCR tests, clearance from a healthcare professional, or resolution of symptoms. Samples covering the acute and convalescent phases of COVID-19 were provided by collaborators in the United States, Italy and Spain. The prospective study material was composed of cDNA or gDNA derived from T cells, B-cell-depleted T cells, or PBMCs. The dataset comprised deeply sampled blood TCRbeta repertoires from subjects exposed to, actively infected with, or recovered from COVID-19. The repertoires were made available in a free public database intended to serve as a resource for research on the immune response to SARS-CoV-2. Samples were obtained from the ongoing ImmuneRACE study (first 160 participants) and from 1,254 subjects provided by 6 global collaborators. Nearly every sample came with metadata listing a de-identified subject ID, COVID-19 status, age in years and sex. Where HLA class I and class II types were available, the types were taken from metadata supplied by the sample provider, not from assay-based typing. General findings and caveats noted by the study authors: How much clinical and demographic metadata was included differed by source and by participant, and the metadata was provided uncurated.

Including the terminal cysteine and phenylalanine, the CDR3 comprises 15 residues. Only CDR3 DNA is held: 45 bases, read in frame from base 1. CDR1 KGHSH and CDR2 LQKENI are derived from the germline V gene. Trimming costs V 2 bases and J 4 bases, and their ends lie 14 bases apart. The immunoSEQ Assay, a bias-controlled multiplex PCR, was used to amplify TCRbeta CDR3 regions from genomic DNA. The original pipeline was this. Within the assay, amplification of reference gene primers was used to estimate how many nucleated cells each sample contained. To quantify the absolute abundance of each unique TCRbeta CDR3 rearrangement, sequence reads were collapsed and filtered. Productive Simpson clonality was computed per sample as the square root of Simpson's diversity index over productive rearrangements. This immuneACCESS table, as held by TCRdb, lists in-frame sequences with V and J called but not all clones. Of the missing ones, under half trace to an unresolved V gene in checked studies; the others have no known cause. The V and J calls and clone size were taken over from that table, and D and trimming were inferred from the DNA. Recorded for this sample are 400,000 or so clones; more than 75% of them occurred a single time. The ten largest clonotypes hold 1.5% to 2.5% of the sample.

Participants in the prospective study were enrolled through a virtual design, were aged roughly 18 to 90 years, and lived in roughly 24 United States geographic areas. To assign participants to cohorts, the prospective study relied on clinical history that participants themselves reported in a screening survey and a study questionnaire. Each participant in the prospective study had whole blood, serum and a nasopharyngeal or oropharyngeal swab collected by mobile phlebotomists. Prospective study participants could optionally give additional blood draws and questionnaires over an approximately 2-month period. Blood samples from the prospective study were shipped frozen or at room temperature prior to DNA extraction.

The chain is made from TRBV18 and TRBJ1-1, with the D gene uncertain. Sequencing used PBMCs or T cells enriched from blood (not recorded which). This receptor was identified in a man aged 35-49 years in a cohort exposed to, infected with or recovered from COVID-19 (not recorded which). In nucleotide form, the sequence is TGTGCCAGCTCACCATGGGAGGGATCGGCCACTGAAGCTTTCTTT. The encoded protein is CASSPWEGSATEAFF.